The T cell receptor beta chain described here comes from a study of shared clonotypes between healthy human individuals. The data were produced by immunoSEQ multiplex PCR, yet TCRdb's version contains in-frame clones alone and is incomplete. This sample has more than 1,200,000 clones, with approximately 98.5% found just once. This CDR3 has 16 amino acids. Losses at the gene ends were 0 bases for V and 4 bases for J; bases not matched to a gene: 4. This TCR was recovered from a man aged 30 to 39 in good health. The chain links TRBV5-3 to TRBJ2-2, with 9 positions matching TRBD1. TRBV5-3 falls under the ORF class, with uncertain function. The specimen sequenced was naive CD4+ T cells sorted from blood. Subset indicated: CD45RA+ positively selected. The CDR3 sequence: CARSLDRQGVTGELFF. The CDR3 DNA reads as TGTGCCAGAAGCTTGGACAGACAGGGGGTCACCGGGGAGCTGTTTTTT.